The 22 T cell receptor beta chains listed next were all sequenced from one sample in a study of human T cells and chemical hapten exposure. Specified time point: pre-sensitization, week 0. Documented treatment: therapeutic diphenylcyclopropenone sensitization with weekly scalp DPC. Each CDR3 protein gets one entry after TCRdb re-called the RACE reads with MiXCR. The profile shows 350,000 to 400,000 distinct CDR3 sequences, 4% to 6% of them singletons. Material: whole blood, obtained in connection with sensitization to the hapten diphenylcyclopropenone (DPC). Receptors were obtained from a woman in her fifties or sixties with alopecia areata. Some clones in this sample may be carry-over from other donors' samples.

This clonotype was seen more than once but under ten times. This chain joins TRBV12-5 and TRBJ1-1; 7 bases map to TRBD1. CDR1 is LGHNT, CDR2 FRNRAP, per germline. The CDR3 runs 16 residues. V shed 0 bases and J 4 bases; nucleotides not matched to a gene: 8. Written as DNA, the CDR3 is TGTGCTAGTGGTTTGGTACTGGGACAGAGGGCCACTGAAGCTTTCTTT. It translates to CASGLVLGQRATEAFF.

In its sample, this clonotype was seen many times. The chain employs TRBV5-4 and TRBJ2-6; D gene ambiguous. CDR3 length: 15 amino acids. V lost 3 bases and J lost 2, with 9 bases in between. From germline, CDR1 is SGHNT and CDR2 YYREEE (reference sequence). Here the CDR3 reads CASSYKTPGANVLTF. The CDR3 DNA sequence: TGTGCCAGCAGCTACAAGACTCCTGGGGCCAACGTCCTGACTTTC.

In its sample, this clonotype was seen a few times. The V and J genes are TRBV12-3 or TRBV12-4 and TRBJ1-3; 7 bases align to TRBD1. This CDR3 has 16 amino acids. Trimming took 2 bases from V and 2 from J; bases not matched to a gene: 6. Here the CDR3 DNA reads TGTGCCAGCAGTTTAAGGGGACAGCCACCTGGAAACACCATATATTTT. This translates into CASSLRGQPPGNTIYF.

Many counts were recorded for this clonotype. The chain carries TRBV7-2 and TRBJ2-1; possible D gene TRBD2, 6 bases. Trimming stripped 0 bases from V and 4 bases from J, with 13 bases between. The CDR3 has 16 residues. Germline V lookup: CDR1 SGHTA, CDR2 FQGNSA. This chain's CDR3 is CASSLAVGGSYNEQFF. The DNA of the CDR3 is TGTGCCAGCAGCTTAGCGGTCGGGGGTTCGTACAATGAGCAGTTCTTC.

The chain combines TRBV12-3 or TRBV12-4 with TRBJ2-1; D unresolved. The V gene lost 3 bases and the J gene lost 10 bases, with 7 bases spanning the gap. The CDR3 has 11 residues. The CDR3 region is CASSFGAEQFF. In DNA, the CDR3 is TGTGCCAGCAGTTTCGGCGCGGAGCAGTTCTTC.

This clonotype has at least ten counts. The chain uses TRBV4-2 and TRBJ2-3; 7 bases map to TRBD2. Germline V gene data show CDR1 as LGHNA and CDR2 as YNFKEQ. J gave up 3 bases and V 4 bases, and 10 bases lay outside the gene matches. This CDR3 is 16 amino acids long. The CDR3: CASSPQVAGATDTQYF. The DNA for the CDR3 is TGTGCCAGCAGCCCCCAGGTCGCGGGAGCAACAGATACGCAGTATTTT.

This clonotype showed up just a few times. The gene calls are TRBV29-1 and TRBJ1-1, with 8 nucleotides matching TRBD1. Germline V gene lookup returns CDR1 SQVTM and CDR2 ANQGSEA. The V gene end was trimmed by 3 bases and the J gene end by 3 bases; junction bases not matched to a gene: 6. The CDR3 is made up of 14 amino acids. The DNA for the CDR3 is TGCAGCGTTGATCCACAGGGGGAGGACACTGAAGCTTTCTTT. As protein: CSVDPQGEDTEAFF.

The table lists this clonotype with many counts. The J gene is TRBJ1-2, the V gene TRBV3-1, with a possible D match to TRBD1 (5 bases). This CDR3 has 15 residues. V lost 0 bases to trimming and J lost 6 bases, with 14 bases between them. Germline V gene sequence: CDR1 LGHDT, CDR2 YNNKEL (reference sequence). This chain's CDR3 is CASSQDTRGSHGYTF. The CDR3 DNA reads as TGTGCCAGCAGCCAAGATACGCGGGGGAGCCATGGCTACACCTTC.

This clonotype was seen only a few times. J is TRBJ1-2 and V is TRBV9, with 7 bases aligning to TRBD1. The germline gives CDR1 SGDLS, CDR2 YYNGEE. This CDR3 is 13 amino acids long. V lost 3 bases, J lost 4 bases, and 3 bases stayed unmatched. The DNA for the CDR3 is TGTGCCAGCAGCGACGGGACAGCCTATGGCTACACCTTC. Translated, it gives CASSDGTAYGYTF.

This clonotype was recorded a few times. The gene calls are TRBV9 and TRBJ1-2, with D uncertain. Trimming shortened V by 0 bases and J by 4 bases, and 13 bases separated the two germline ends. The CDR3 spans 15 residues. Germline CDR1 and CDR2: SGDLS and YYNGEE. CDR3 sequence: CASSVGAEGLYGYTF. CDR3 nucleotide sequence: TGTGCCAGCAGCGTAGGAGCGGAGGGCCTCTATGGCTACACCTTC.

This clonotype has ten or more counts. V is TRBV4-2 and J is TRBJ2-1; no definite D call. In germline, CDR1 is LGHNA, CDR2 YNFKEQ. This CDR3 is built from 12 residues. The ends were cut back, 1 base at V and 10 bases at J, with 8 bases in the middle. The CDR3 nucleotides read TGTGCCAGCAGCCAAGTCAAGGAAGAGCAGTTCTTC. Translating it yields CASSQVKEEQFF.

In its sample, this clonotype was seen many times. The chain employs TRBV4-2 and TRBJ2-6; D possibly uses TRBD1 or TRBD2 (6 bases each). CDR1 and CDR2 (germline): LGHNA, YNFKEQ. This CDR3 has 15 residues. V lost 4 bases and J 1 base, leaving 8 bases between the germline ends. The CDR3 bases are TGTGCCAGCAGCCCGGGGGCTTCTGGGGCCAACGTCCTGACTTTC. This encodes CASSPGASGANVLTF.

Ten or more counts support this clonotype. This chain joins TRBV6-5 and TRBJ2-5; 10 nucleotides line up with TRBD2. Germline CDR1 reads MNHEY; CDR2 reads SVGAGI. The J segment lost 3 bases and the V segment lost 4 bases, leaving 5 bases of the junction unmatched. The CDR3 runs to 15 residues. CDR3 sequence (DNA): TGTGCCAGCAGTTCCCCCAGCGGGAGGGAAGAGACCCAGTACTTC. This encodes CASSSPSGREETQYF.

Here the CDR3 reads CASSLRPGDNSPLHF. CDR3 DNA: TGTGCCAGCAGCTTGAGACCCGGAGATAATTCACCCCTCCACTTT. The J gene is TRBJ1-6, the V gene TRBV5-5, with no clear D. CDR3 length: 15 residues. The ends were cut back, 1 base at V and 5 bases at J, with 10 bases in the middle. Germline lookup yields CDR1 SGHKS and CDR2 YYEKEE (reference sequence). The full variable domain, its missing parts supplied by reference TRBV5-5 and TRBJ1-6, is DAGVTQSPTHLIKTRGQQVTLRCSPISGHKSVSWYQQVLGQGPQFIFQYYEKEERGRGNFPDRFSARQFPNYSSELNVNALLLGDSALYLCASSLRPGDNSPLHFGNGTRLTVT.

This chain joins TRBV14 and TRBJ1-3; a weak D match, TRBD1 (6 bases). Between the trimmed V and J ends, which lost 1 base and 6 bases, there was a span of 16 bases. Germline loops: CDR1 SGHDN, CDR2 FVKESK. CDR3 size: 16 residues. The CDR3 loop reads CASSQVRQGLLNTIYF. In DNA, the CDR3 is TGTGCCAGCAGCCAAGTGAGGCAGGGGCTCTTAAACACCATATATTTT.

The gene calls are TRBV27 and TRBJ2-7; perhaps TRBD1 as D (5 bases). Germline assignment: CDR1 MNHEY and CDR2 SMNVEV (reference sequence). The CDR3 sequence is 14 residues long. The V end lost 5 bases, the J end lost 4 bases, and 15 bases lay between the germline ends. Here the CDR3 reads CASSPKQVNYEQYF. In DNA form, the CDR3 reads TGTGCCAGCAGTCCCAAACAGGTGAATTACGAGCAGTACTTC.

This clonotype was counted a few times. The chain combines TRBV6-6 with TRBJ2-7, with 9 bases matching TRBD2. After removal of 5 bases from V and 2 bases from J, the junction contained 13 bases not matched to a gene. Germline loops: CDR1 MNHNY, CDR2 SVGAGI (reference sequence). CDR3 size: 17 residues. CDR3 DNA sequence: TGTGCCAGCAGTCAACCTCAAGGAGCGGGAGGAGCCTACGAGCAGTACTTC. Translation gives CASSQPQGAGGAYEQYF.

V gene TRBV20-1 combines with J gene TRBJ2-3; D is unresolved. CDR3 length: 14 residues. The germline V and J ends were trimmed by 3 bases and 0 bases, with 10 bases remaining between them. CDR1 is DFQATT and CDR2 is SNEGSKA in the germline V gene (reference sequence). CDR3 amino acids: CSASRSPSTDTQYF. In DNA form, the CDR3 reads TGCAGTGCTAGCCGCAGTCCCAGCACAGATACGCAGTATTTT.

This clonotype was counted between two and nine times. V and J are TRBV25-1 and TRBJ1-1; D may be TRBD1 (6 bases). The CDR3 is 13 amino acids. V lost 5 bases and J lost 3, with 10 bases in between. Per germline, CDR1 MGHDK and CDR2 SYGVNS. The CDR3 region is CASSRGGYTEAFF. The CDR3 nucleotides are TGTGCCAGCAGTAGAGGGGGATACACTGAAGCTTTCTTT.

V usage is TRBV24-1 and J usage is TRBJ1-5, with TRBD1 matching 8 bases. J lost 2 bases, V lost 9 bases, and 11 bases had no gene match. The CDR3 runs to 16 residues. In germline, CDR1 is KGHDR, CDR2 SFDVKD. The CDR3 DNA reads as TGTGCCACCCAGCCCAAACCGGACAGGGGCAATCAGCCCCAGCATTTT. Residues: CATQPKPDRGNQPQHF.

The table lists this clonotype with many counts. The J gene is TRBJ2-1, the V gene TRBV20-1; no reliable D call. Between the trimmed V and J ends, which lost 4 bases and 5 bases, there was a span of 9 bases. Germline lookup yields CDR1 DFQATT and CDR2 SNEGSKA (reference sequence). This CDR3 spans 12 amino acids. CDR3 in amino acids: CSAMKGHNEQFF. The DNA of the CDR3 is TGCAGTGCTATGAAGGGCCACAATGAGCAGTTCTTC.

This clonotype was seen a few times. The rearrangement joins TRBV20-1 to TRBJ1-6; no clear D gene. Germline loops: CDR1 DFQATT, CDR2 SNEGSKA (reference sequence). CDR3 length: 14 residues. V lost 5 bases, J lost 3 bases, and 11 bases lay in between. The CDR3, as DNA: TGCAGTGCTCCCATACCGGGCTATAATTCACCCCTCCACTTT. This translates into CSAPIPGYNSPLHF.